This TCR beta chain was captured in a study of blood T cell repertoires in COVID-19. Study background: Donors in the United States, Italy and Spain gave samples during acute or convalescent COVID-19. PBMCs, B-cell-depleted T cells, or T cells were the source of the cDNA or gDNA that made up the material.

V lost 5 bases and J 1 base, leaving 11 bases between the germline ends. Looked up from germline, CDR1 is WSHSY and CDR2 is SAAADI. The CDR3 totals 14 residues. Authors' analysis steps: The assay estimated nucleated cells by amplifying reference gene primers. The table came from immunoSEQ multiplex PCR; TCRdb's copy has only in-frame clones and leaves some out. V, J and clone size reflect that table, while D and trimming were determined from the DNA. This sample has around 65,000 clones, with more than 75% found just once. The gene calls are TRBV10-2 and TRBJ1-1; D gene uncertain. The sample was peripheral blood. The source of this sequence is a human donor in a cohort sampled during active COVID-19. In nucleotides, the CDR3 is TGCGCCAGCAGTTTACGATCAGGGAACACTGAAGCTTTCTTT. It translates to CASSLRSGNTEAFF.